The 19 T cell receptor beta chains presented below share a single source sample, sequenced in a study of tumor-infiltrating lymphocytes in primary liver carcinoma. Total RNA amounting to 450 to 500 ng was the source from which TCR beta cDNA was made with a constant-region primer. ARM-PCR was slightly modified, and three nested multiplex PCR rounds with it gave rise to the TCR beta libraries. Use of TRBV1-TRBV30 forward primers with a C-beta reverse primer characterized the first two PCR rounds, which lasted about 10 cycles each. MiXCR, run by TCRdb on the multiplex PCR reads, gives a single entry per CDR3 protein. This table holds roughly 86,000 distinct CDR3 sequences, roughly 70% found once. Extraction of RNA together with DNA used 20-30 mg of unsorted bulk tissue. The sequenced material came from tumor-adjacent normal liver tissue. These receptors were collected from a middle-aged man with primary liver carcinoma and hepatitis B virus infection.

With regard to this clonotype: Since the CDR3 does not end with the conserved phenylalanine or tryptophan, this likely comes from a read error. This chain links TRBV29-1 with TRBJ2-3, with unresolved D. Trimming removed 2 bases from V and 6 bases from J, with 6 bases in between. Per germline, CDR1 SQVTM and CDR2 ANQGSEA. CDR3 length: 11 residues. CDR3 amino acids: CSVENTDTQYL. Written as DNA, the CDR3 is TGCAGCGTTGAAAACACGGATACGCAGTATCTT.

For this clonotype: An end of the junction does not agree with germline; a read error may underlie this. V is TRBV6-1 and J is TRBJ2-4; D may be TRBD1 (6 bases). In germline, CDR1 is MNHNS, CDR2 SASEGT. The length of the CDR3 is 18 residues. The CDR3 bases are TGTGCCAGCAGGCCGACAGGCGGAATTGTTCAAGCCAAAAACATTCAATACTTC. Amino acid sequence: CASRPTGGIVQAKNIQYF.

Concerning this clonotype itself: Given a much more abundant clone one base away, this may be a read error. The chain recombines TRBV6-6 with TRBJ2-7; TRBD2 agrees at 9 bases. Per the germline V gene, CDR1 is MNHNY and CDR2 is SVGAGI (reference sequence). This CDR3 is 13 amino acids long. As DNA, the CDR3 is TGTACCAGCAGCCCTAGCGGGACCTACGAGCAGTACTTC. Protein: CTSSPSGTYEQYF.

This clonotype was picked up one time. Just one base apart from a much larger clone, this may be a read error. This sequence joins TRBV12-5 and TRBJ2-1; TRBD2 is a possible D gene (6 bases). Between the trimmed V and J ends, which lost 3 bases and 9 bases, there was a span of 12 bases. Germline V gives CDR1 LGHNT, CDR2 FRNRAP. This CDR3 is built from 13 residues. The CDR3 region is CASGFSMGGEQFF. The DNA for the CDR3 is TGTGCTAGTGGTTTTTCTATGGGAGGTGAGCAGTTCTTC.

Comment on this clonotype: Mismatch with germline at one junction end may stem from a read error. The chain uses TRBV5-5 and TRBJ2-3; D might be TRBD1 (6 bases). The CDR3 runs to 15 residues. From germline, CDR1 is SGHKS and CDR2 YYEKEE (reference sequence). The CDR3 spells CASNLGTKSTDTQYF. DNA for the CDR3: TGTGCCAGCAACTTGGGGACAAAGAGCACAGATACGCAGTATTTT.

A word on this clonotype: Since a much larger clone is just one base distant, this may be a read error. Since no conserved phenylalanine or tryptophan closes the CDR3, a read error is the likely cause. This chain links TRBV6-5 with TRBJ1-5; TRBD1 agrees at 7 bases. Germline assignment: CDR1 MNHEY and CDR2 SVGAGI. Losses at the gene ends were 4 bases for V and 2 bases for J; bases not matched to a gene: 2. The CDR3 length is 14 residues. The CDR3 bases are TGTGCCAGCAGTTCTGGACAGGGCAATCAGCCCCAGCATCTT. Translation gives CASSSGQGNQPQHL.

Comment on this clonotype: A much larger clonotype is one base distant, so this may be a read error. This CDR3 is CVSSPSPLETQYF. The DNA of the CDR3 is TGTGTCAGCAGCCCGTCTCCACTGGAGACCCAGTACTTC. The chain recombines TRBV5-6 with TRBJ2-5; D gene ambiguous. Germline V gene data show CDR1 as SGHDT and CDR2 as YYEEEE. The CDR3 consists of 13 residues. Full variable domain (missing parts from reference TRBV5-6 and TRBJ2-5): DAGVTQSPTHLIKTRGQQVTLRCSPKSGHDTVSWYQQALGQGPQFIFQYYEEEERQRGNFPDRFSGHQFPNYSSELNVNALLLGDSALYLCVSSPSPLETQYFGPGTRLLVL.

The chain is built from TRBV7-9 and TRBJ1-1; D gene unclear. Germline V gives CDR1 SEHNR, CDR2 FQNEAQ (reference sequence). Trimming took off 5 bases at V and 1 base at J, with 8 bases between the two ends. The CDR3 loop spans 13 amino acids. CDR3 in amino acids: CASSLRENTEAFF. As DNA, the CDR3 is TGTGCCAGCAGCCTCCGAGAGAACACTGAAGCTTTCTTT.

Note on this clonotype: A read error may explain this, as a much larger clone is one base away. CDR3 amino acids: CASSLFRQGPTEASF. The CDR3 bases are TGTGCCAGCAGCTTGTTTAGGCAGGGTCCCACTGAAGCTTCCTTT. The chain carries TRBV5-6 and TRBJ1-1, with a tentative D call TRBD1 (5 bases). Germline lookup yields CDR1 SGHDT and CDR2 YYEEEE. The CDR3 runs 15 residues.

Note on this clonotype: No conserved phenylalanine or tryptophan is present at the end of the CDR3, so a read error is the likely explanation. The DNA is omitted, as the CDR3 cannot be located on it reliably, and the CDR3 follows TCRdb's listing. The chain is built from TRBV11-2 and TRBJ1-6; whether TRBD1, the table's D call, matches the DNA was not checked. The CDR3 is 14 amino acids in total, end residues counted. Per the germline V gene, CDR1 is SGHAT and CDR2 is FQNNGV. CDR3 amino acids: CASSLQGANTPHHL.

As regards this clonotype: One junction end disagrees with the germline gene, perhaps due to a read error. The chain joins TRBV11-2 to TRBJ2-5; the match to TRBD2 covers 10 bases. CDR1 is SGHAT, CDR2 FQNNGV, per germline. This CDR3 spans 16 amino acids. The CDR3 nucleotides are TGTGCCAGCTGCCACCGACTAGCGGGCTTCCAAGAGACTCAGTACTTC. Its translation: CASCHRLAGFQETQYF.

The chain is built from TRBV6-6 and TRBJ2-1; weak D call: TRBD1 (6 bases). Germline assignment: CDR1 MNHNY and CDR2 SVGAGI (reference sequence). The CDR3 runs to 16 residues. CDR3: CDSSLLRGTEDNEQFF. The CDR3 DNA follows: TGTGACAGTAGTTTACTTAGGGGGACCGAGGACAATGAGCAGTTCTTC.

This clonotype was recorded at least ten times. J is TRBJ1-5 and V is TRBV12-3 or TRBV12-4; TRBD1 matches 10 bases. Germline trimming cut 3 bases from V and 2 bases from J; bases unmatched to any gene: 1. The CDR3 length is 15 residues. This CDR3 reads CASSFGTGGNQPQHF. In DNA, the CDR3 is TGTGCCAGCAGTTTTGGGACAGGGGGCAATCAGCCCCAGCATTTT.

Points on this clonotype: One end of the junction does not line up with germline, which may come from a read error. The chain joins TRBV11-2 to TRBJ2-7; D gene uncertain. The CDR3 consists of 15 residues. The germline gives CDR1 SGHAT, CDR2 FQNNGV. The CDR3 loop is CVSSSTVGQRYEQYF. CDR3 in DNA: TGTGTCAGCAGCTCTACAGTGGGCCAGAGGTACGAGCAGTACTTC.

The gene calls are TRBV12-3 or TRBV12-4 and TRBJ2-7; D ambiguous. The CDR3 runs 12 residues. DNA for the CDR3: TGTGCAAGTAGTTTAGCCGTGGGCGAGCAGTACTTC. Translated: CASSLAVGEQYF.

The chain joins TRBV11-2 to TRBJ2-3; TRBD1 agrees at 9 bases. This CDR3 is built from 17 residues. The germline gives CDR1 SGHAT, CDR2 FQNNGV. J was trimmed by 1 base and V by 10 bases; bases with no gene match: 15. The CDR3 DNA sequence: TGTGCCACCAAGGTTCTACGAAGGACAGGGGGCACAGATACGCAGTATTTT. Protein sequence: CATKVLRRTGGTDTQYF. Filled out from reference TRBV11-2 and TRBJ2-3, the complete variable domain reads EAGVAQSPRYKIIEKRQSVAFWCNPISGHATLYWYQQILGQGPKLLIQFQNNGVVDDSQLPKDRFSAERLKGVDSTLKIQPAKLEDSAVYLCATKVLRRTGGTDTQYFGPGTRLTVL.

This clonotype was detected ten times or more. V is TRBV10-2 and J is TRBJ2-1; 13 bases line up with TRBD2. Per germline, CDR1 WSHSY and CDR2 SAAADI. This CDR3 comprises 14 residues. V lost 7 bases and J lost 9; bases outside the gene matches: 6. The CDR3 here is CASKDGLAGVEQFF. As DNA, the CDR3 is TGCGCCAGCAAGGACGGACTAGCGGGAGTTGAGCAGTTCTTC.

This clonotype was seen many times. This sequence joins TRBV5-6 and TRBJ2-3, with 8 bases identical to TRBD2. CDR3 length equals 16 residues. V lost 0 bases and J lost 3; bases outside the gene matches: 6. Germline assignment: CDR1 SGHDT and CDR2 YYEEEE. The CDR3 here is CASSLGLAIRTDTQYF. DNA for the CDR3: TGTGCCAGCAGCTTGGGACTAGCGATTAGAACAGATACGCAGTATTTT. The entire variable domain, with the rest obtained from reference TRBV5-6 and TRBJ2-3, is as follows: DAGVTQSPTHLIKTRGQQVTLRCSPKSGHDTVSWYQQALGQGPQFIFQYYEEEERQRGNFPDRFSGHQFPNYSSELNVNALLLGDSALYLCASSLGLAIRTDTQYFGPGTRLTVL.

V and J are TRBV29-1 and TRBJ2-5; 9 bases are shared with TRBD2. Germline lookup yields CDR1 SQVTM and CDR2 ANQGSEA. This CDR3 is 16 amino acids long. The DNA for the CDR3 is TGCAACGTGACGCCAGGGACTAGCAGGAATGAAGAGACCCAGTACTTC. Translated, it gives CNVTPGTSRNEETQYF. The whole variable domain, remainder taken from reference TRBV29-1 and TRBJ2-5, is SAVISQKPSRDICQRGTSLTIQCQVDSQVTMMFWYRQQPGQSLTLIATANQGSEATYESGFVIDKFPISRPNLTFSTLTVSNMSPEDSSIYLCNVTPGTSRNEETQYFGPGTRLLVL.